This T cell receptor (beta chain) was observed in a study of blood T cell repertoires in COVID-19. Everyone who took part was roughly 18 to 90 years old, and they came from about two dozen US areas. Per the study methods: Researchers report that nucleated cell counts were estimated from reference gene primer amplification. This table comes from immunoSEQ multiplex PCR, and its TCRdb copy is limited to in-frame clones, with some not included. V, J and clone size reflect that table, while D and trimming were determined from the DNA. This table holds 300,000 to 350,000 clones, 90% found once. The sequence came from a woman in her late teens or twenties with acute COVID-19. The sequenced sample consisted of PBMCs or T cells enriched from blood (not recorded which).

This CDR3 is CASSPLMGREITYGYTF. CDR3 DNA: TGTGCCAGCAGCCCCCTGATGGGACGGGAGATTACCTATGGCTACACCTTC. The J gene is TRBJ1-2, the V gene TRBV7-6, with D perhaps matching TRBD1 (5 bases). Between the trimmed V and J ends, which lost 5 bases and 4 bases, there was a span of 23 bases. CDR3 length: 17 amino acids. Germline V gene data show CDR1 as SGHVS and CDR2 as FNYEAQ.